The rows below give T cell receptor beta chains drawn from one sample of a study of breast tumors, draining lymph nodes, adjacent tissues. A single record per CDR3 protein comes from TCRdb applying MiXCR to the multiplex PCR reads. The data show 85,000 to 120,000 distinct CDR3 sequences, under 40% seen once. Sample: axillary lymph node tissue. Every receptor here comes from a female donor with breast cancer. Some clones in this sample may be carry-over from other donors' samples. CDR3s include the opening cysteine and the closing phenylalanine or tryptophan. The D gene is left open where the match is weak. Clone size, where shown, is once, few, many, or a class for clones that have expanded.

D gene,clone size,J gene,V gene,CDR3 protein,CDR3 DNA
-,many,TRBJ2-7,TRBV7-2,CASSIRGLYEQYF,TGTGCCAGCAGCATCAGGGGACTATACGAGCAGTACTTC
TRBD2,many,TRBJ2-3,TRBV6-2/TRBV6-3,CASRPTSGGLVDTQYF,TGTGCCAGCAGACCGACTAGCGGGGGGCTGGTAGATACGCAGTATTTT
-,many,TRBJ2-6,TRBV7-3,CASSLRFSGANVLTF,TGTGCCAGCAGCCTCCGGTTCTCTGGGGCCAACGTCCTGACTTTC
-,many,TRBJ1-2,TRBV19,CASTLDGYGYTF,TGTGCCAGTACCTTAGACGGCTATGGCTACACCTTC
TRBD1,-,TRBJ1-1,TRBV27,CASSPRGRGPLNTEAFF,TGTGCCAGCAGTCCCCGAGGCAGGGGGCCCTTGAACACTGAAGCTTTCTTT
TRBD1,few,TRBJ1-1,TRBV4-1,CASSQGTGWEDTEAFF,TGCGCCAGCAGCCAAGGGACAGGTTGGGAGGACACTGAAGCTTTCTTT
-,many,TRBJ1-3,TRBV6-4,CASRRRVSGNTIYF,TGTGCCAGCAGGAGGAGGGTCTCTGGAAACACCATATATTTT
-,many,TRBJ1-5,TRBV4-2,CASSQDLWDQPQHF,TGTGCCAGCAGCCAAGACTTATGGGATCAGCCCCAGCATTTT
-,-,TRBJ2-7,TRBV11-2,CASSKDPYEQYF,TGTGCCAGCAGCAAGGATCCCTACGAGCAGTACTTC
-,many,TRBJ2-4,TRBV20-1,CSSRKGGIQSF,TGCAGTTCCCGAAAAGGAGGCATTCAGTCCTTC
TRBD1,many,TRBJ2-2,TRBV2,CASNPDRANTGGLFF,TGTGCCAGCAACCCGGACAGGGCGAACACCGGGGGGCTGTTTTTT